This TCR beta chain was obtained from a study of T cells in Graves' hyperthyroidism and ophthalmopathy (dated by TCRdb to about 2019). Notes on the research overall: Peripheral blood was collected at initial diagnosis, before any treatment. To identify TCR V-J signatures that set the groups apart, the researchers used a discovery cohort of roughly 100 patients, made up of 43 with Graves' ophthalmopathy and about 60 with stable Graves' hyperthyroidism. An independent validation cohort of around 19 hyperthyroidism patients and 15 or so patients who later progressed to ophthalmopathy tested prospective prediction of ophthalmopathy. The roughly 91 discovery patients were randomly divided into training and test sets at a 7:3 ratio. The study also compared thyroid tissue and blood T-cell repertoires from roughly six Graves' hyperthyroidism patients. Once sampling was done, hyperthyroidism patients were given methimazole at a starting dose of 30 mg daily, whereas ophthalmopathy patients were given high-dose intravenous methylprednisolone. According to the paper, TCR Vbeta CDR3 sequencing was carried out on some 140 peripheral blood samples, which came from fewer than 50 ophthalmopathy, some 73 hyperthyroidism and about 17 progressor patients.

TCR beta CDR3 regions were amplified from RNA transcripts. A first-round RT-PCR of the TCR CDR3 used the HTBI primer set with the Qiagen OneStep RT-PCR kit. Libraries were constructed in a second round of multiplex PCR, after which size selection and purification were performed. Paired-end sequencing of the libraries was performed with 100 bp reads on an Illumina HiSeq2000. The study's own analysis went as follows. SOAPnuke was used to process the raw data, throwing out any read that contained adapters or uncalled bases, had a mean Phred below 15, or lacked an exact constant-primer or identifier match. High-quality paired reads were merged using COPE v1.2.5, and each unique nucleotide sequence was defined as a clonotype. MiTCR v1.1 was used to align clonotypes to the IMGT TRBV, TRBD and TRBJ reference segments. The analysis was restricted to V-J combinations with a frequency above 0.0001, which together covered 99.2% of the repertoires. A TCS score was defined as the ratio of F50 (clonal expansion) to E x V (chaos), with BLOSUM62-based TCRdist applied between CDR3 peptides within each V-J. Welch's t-statistics and random forest reduced 450 to 600 V-J features to 10 to 15, which were used in a naive Bayes classifier (R e1071). The public reads were reanalyzed by TCRdb: fastp trimming at Q25, MiXCR alignment, in-frame beta chains only. Duplicate CDR3 protein sequences are folded into a single record with the most common DNA and genes. These V and J calls originate from TCRdb's pipeline instead of the authors' own analysis. Recorded for this sample are about 720,000 distinct CDR3 sequences; around 17% of them occurred a single time. The top ten hold around 7.7% of the sample.

This clonotype has at least ten counts. What antigen it recognizes has not been identified. Base qualities are missing; no much larger clone stands one base away. Stable Graves' hyperthyroidism was defined as no progression to ophthalmopathy during 18 months of follow-up. Hyperthyroidism patients were newly diagnosed, had a disease duration of under 2 months, and were aged 18 to 65 years. Patients with uncontrolled infections, other autoimmune diseases, pregnancy or lactation were excluded. Diagnoses were established on the basis of clinical symptoms, serum thyroxine and TRAb, thyroid ultrasound, and orbital computed tomography. PBMCs were separated from around 9.1 ml of fresh peripheral blood using Ficoll-Paque density gradient centrifugation. Total RNA was extracted with Trizol reagent, and quality was checked on an Agilent 2100 Bioanalyzer. V gives up 1 base and J gives up 1 base, and the segment between their germline ends measures 11 bases. CDR1 DFQATT and CDR2 SNEGSKA were looked up in the germline V gene (reference sequence). Inclusive of the bounding cysteine and phenylalanine, the CDR3 is 15 residues long. The CDR3 DNA has 45 bases and is translated from base 1.

General findings and caveats noted by the study authors: A model built on a 13 V-J signature distinguished ophthalmopathy from stable hyperthyroidism, reaching 85% to 90% sensitivity and 81.08% specificity in cross-validation and 80%/75% in testing. Blood samples also contained most of the expanded thyroid clonotypes (frequency above 0.001), which suggests that blood repertoires may reflect thyroid immune responses. No statistical method was used to set the sample size in advance, and investigators knew the group allocation. During validation, the model predicted progression to ophthalmopathy a median of approximately 6 months ahead of onset, with just under 71% sensitivity and less than 85% specificity.

The chain is encoded by TRBV20-1 joined to TRBJ2-4; TRBD2 is a weak D gene call, 7 bases matching. This receptor was obtained from a man younger than 30 with Graves' hyperthyroidism. Sequencing used blood. The CDR3 reads as follows: CSARGGGAAKNIQYF. The nucleotides read TGCAGTGCTAGAGGGGGGGGGGCGGCCAAAAACATTCAGTACTTC.